The entry that follows covers one T cell receptor beta chain sequence. Its specific antigen is unknown. No clone much larger than this one lies a single base away; base qualities are absent. TCRbeta CDR3 regions were amplified from genomic DNA using the immunoSEQ Assay, a bias-controlled multiplex PCR. In the authors' own workflow: Nucleated cell counts per sample were estimated from amplification of reference gene primers within the assay. To quantify the absolute abundance of each unique TCRbeta CDR3 rearrangement, sequence reads were collapsed and filtered. For each sample, productive Simpson clonality was calculated as the square root of Simpson's diversity index over productive rearrangements. Drawn from immuneACCESS, this table holds only the in-frame rearrangements with V and J called that TCRdb kept. Clones are partly lost; checked studies trace under half to an unresolved V gene and leave the rest unexplained. V and J calls and clone size are copied from that table; D and trimming were computed from the DNA. The sample yields around 60,000 clones; roughly 90% were counted once. The top ten constitute around 3.5% of the sample.

The data are from a study of blood T cell repertoires in COVID-19 (dated by TCRdb to the early 2020s). Broadly, across the study: Samples from collaborators originated in the United States, Italy and Spain and spanned both the acute and convalescent phases of COVID-19. The prospective study material was composed of cDNA or gDNA derived from T cells, B-cell-depleted T cells, or PBMCs. Deeply sampled blood TCRbeta repertoires from subjects exposed to, actively infected with, or recovered from COVID-19 were included in the dataset. A freely available public database, intended as a resource for researchers studying the immune response to SARS-CoV-2, is where the repertoires were released. Samples were obtained from the ongoing ImmuneRACE study (first 160 participants) and from 1,254 subjects provided by 6 global collaborators. The sample metadata nearly always contained a de-identified subject ID, COVID-19 status, age in years and sex. Where available, HLA class I and class II types were taken from metadata supplied by the sample provider and were not determined by assay-based typing.

Collaborating institutions collected whole blood in K2EDTA tubes following their own protocols. Collaborator samples were shipped for TCRbeta analysis as frozen whole blood, isolated PBMCs, or DNA extracted from either sample type. Compared with germline, V lacks 1 base and J lacks 7 bases; bases without a gene match: 10. CDR1 is given as SGHRS and CDR2 as YFSETQ, both from the germline V gene. From the cysteine up to the phenylalanine, the CDR3 has a length of 15 residues. CDR3 DNA only is kept here, 45 bases in frame from base 1. The paper's findings and limits, for the study overall: The quantity of clinical and demographic metadata differed by source and by participant and was supplied without curation.

The source of this sequence is a man aged 45-60 years with active COVID-19. Sequencing used peripheral blood. The receptor chain draws on TRBV5-1 and TRBJ1-1, with 7 junctional bases fitting TRBD1. CDR3 reads: CASSLLKGDRDEAFF. The nucleotide sequence is given as TGCGCCAGCAGCTTGTTAAAGGGGGACAGAGATGAAGCTTTCTTT.